Listed below are T cell receptor beta chains from one sample, sequenced in a study of Ad26.COV2.S vaccination and SARS-CoV-2 variants. Profiling relied on immunoSEQ multiplex PCR, and the TCRdb table lists in-frame clones only, not all of them. Seen here are about 470,000 clones, around 90% observed once, and the top ten hold about 4.5%. This specimen was peripheral blood, taken in a trial of Ad26.COV2.S vaccine versus placebo. These receptors all stem from a person aged 18 to 65 who received the Ad26.COV2.S COVID-19 vaccine or a placebo. Both conserved end residues are part of each CDR3. A D gene is named only where the DNA matches it firmly. The listing skips clone size in some rows; elsewhere it reads once, few, many or a size class.

CDR3 DNA | CDR3 protein | J gene | clone size | D gene | V gene
TGTGCCAGCAGCTTATCTATACCCGGAGAGACCCAGTACTTC | CASSLSIPGETQYF | TRBJ2-5 | . | . | TRBV13
TGCGCCAGCAGCCTAAACGGGGGGGACAGGGGGCTTCAGTTCTTC | CASSLNGGDRGLQFF | TRBJ2-1 | . | TRBD1 | TRBV4-1
TGTGCCAGCTCACCACCAGCTTCAGGCACAGATACGCAGTATTTT | CASSPPASGTDTQYF | TRBJ2-3 | . | . | TRBV18
TGTGCCAGTAGCTTAGCGGGAGGGCCGGGAAATGAGCAGTTCTTC | CASSLAGGPGNEQFF | TRBJ2-1 | . | TRBD2 | TRBV19
TGTGCCAGCAGCTTAACATTGGACAGAGAAGCTTTCTTT | CASSLTLDREAFF | TRBJ1-1 | . | . | TRBV7-3
TGCGCCAGCAGCTTCCGCAGGGCGACCCAAGAGACCCAGTACTTC | CASSFRRATQETQYF | TRBJ2-5 | . | . | TRBV5-1
TGTGCCAGCTCGCTCACTCCTCAGACAGGGGGCAATGAGCAGTTCTTC | CASSLTPQTGGNEQFF | TRBJ2-1 | . | TRBD1 | TRBV18
TGTGCCAGCAGCTCATCGGACGGCACAGATACGCAGTATTTT | CASSSSDGTDTQYF | TRBJ2-3 | once | . | TRBV7-2
TGTGCCAGCAGTTTATGGACCCGGACAGGAAATTTTGGGAGTGAGCAGTTCTTC | CASSLWTRTGNFGSEQFF | TRBJ2-1 | . | TRBD1 | TRBV28
TGTGCCAGCAGCCACGACAGGGTGAACACTGAAGCTTTCTTT | CASSHDRVNTEAFF | TRBJ1-1 | . | TRBD1 | TRBV7-9
TGCGCCAGCAGAGACGGGAACAATGAGCAGTTCTTC | CASRDGNNEQFF | TRBJ2-1 | few | . | TRBV5-1
TGTGCCAGCAGCTCTCATGGGACGAACACCGGGGAGCTGTTTTTT | CASSSHGTNTGELFF | TRBJ2-2 | . | . | TRBV7-9
TGTGCCAGCAGCGTAGGGGCCTGGGAGGCCGAGCAGTACTTC | CASSVGAWEAEQYF | TRBJ2-7 | . | . | TRBV9
TGCAGCGTGCGACAGGGGGCCTATGGCTACACCTTC | CSVRQGAYGYTF | TRBJ1-2 | once | TRBD1 | TRBV29-1
TGTGCCAGCAGTCCTGAGGTAGGATTAGAGACCCAGTACTTC | CASSPEVGLETQYF | TRBJ2-5 | . | . | TRBV27
TGTGCCAGCAGCTTAGCCGGGGCAACTAATGAAAAACTGTTTTTT | CASSLAGATNEKLFF | TRBJ1-4 | . | . | TRBV7-9
TGTGCCAGCAGGCCGACAGGGATGAACACTGAAGCTTTCTTT | CASRPTGMNTEAFF | TRBJ1-1 | few | TRBD1 | TRBV6-5
TGTGCCACCAGTTGGGGAAATGAGCAGTTCTTC | CATSWGNEQFF | TRBJ2-1 | . | . | TRBV24-1
TGTGCCAGCAGGGGTACTGGAAACACCATATATTTT | CASRGTGNTIYF | TRBJ1-3 | few | . | TRBV6-5
TGTGCCTCAGGGACTAGCGGGACGACCTACGAGCAGTACTTC | CASGTSGTTYEQYF | TRBJ2-7 | . | TRBD2 | TRBV10-3
TGTGCCAGCAGTACGACAAGGGGCACAGATACGCAGTATTTT | CASSTTRGTDTQYF | TRBJ2-3 | . | . | TRBV6-5
TGTGCCAGCAGCACTACTAGCGGGAGACAAGATACGCAGTATTTT | CASSTTSGRQDTQYF | TRBJ2-3 | . | . | TRBV21-1
TGTGCCAGCAGTCGCCCGAGGGGGGGTACGGGCTATGGCTACACCTTC | CASSRPRGGTGYGYTF | TRBJ1-2 | . | . | TRBV28
TGCGCCAGCAGCCAGGGACAGGGGGGAGGTGGCGTCCTGACTTTC | CASSQGQGGGGVLTF | TRBJ2-6 | . | TRBD1 | TRBV5-1
TGTGCCAGCAAAGGGGATAGCTCCTACAATGAGCAGTTCTTC | CASKGDSSYNEQFF | TRBJ2-1 | . | . | TRBV25-1
TGTGCCAGCAGTATCCAGCTAATTAGCACAGATACGCAGTATTTT | CASSIQLISTDTQYF | TRBJ2-3 | once | . | TRBV7-2
TGTGCCAGCAGTTCCCGACAGGGGGGCTACGAGCAGTACTTC | CASSSRQGGYEQYF | TRBJ2-7 | . | TRBD1 | TRBV28
TGTGCCAGCAGCCAAGGCACAGGTAGCTATGGCTACACCTTC | CASSQGTGSYGYTF | TRBJ1-2 | few | . | TRBV7-8
TGTGCCAGCAGCTTCGGGGTTTGGCGCCCGGGGCGGGAGGGAGACGAGCAGTACTTC | CASSFGVWRPGREGDEQYF | TRBJ2-7 | . | TRBD2 | TRBV7-9
TGTGCCAGCAGCTCCGGGACTAGCGGGAGGGTGCACTATTTT | CASSSGTSGRVHYF | TRBJ2-3 | . | TRBD2 | TRBV7-2
TGTGCCAGCACCCAACTCCCAGGGGGCGAGCAGTACTTC | CASTQLPGGEQYF | TRBJ2-7 | . | TRBD1 | TRBV7-8
TGTGCCACCATTGGACTAGCGGGAGAGGTCCGGGCCAAAAACATTCAGTACTTC | CATIGLAGEVRAKNIQYF | TRBJ2-4 | . | TRBD2 | TRBV24-1
TGTGCCAGCAGCAAAAGGCGACCAGACACTGAAGCTTTCTTT | CASSKRRPDTEAFF | TRBJ1-1 | few | . | TRBV21-1
TGTGCCAGCAGCTTAGGGGTAGGGGACTATGGCTACACCTTC | CASSLGVGDYGYTF | TRBJ1-2 | . | . | TRBV11-2
TGTGCCAGCAGCTTAGGGGCGGGAGGGCCGTACAATGAGCAGTTCTTC | CASSLGAGGPYNEQFF | TRBJ2-1 | . | TRBD2 | TRBV11-1
TGTGCCAGCAGTTTGGCTAGCGGAGGCTCCTACGAGCAGTACTTC | CASSLASGGSYEQYF | TRBJ2-7 | . | TRBD2 | TRBV28
TGTGCCAGCAGTTACAGCCTGGTGGCTTTCTTT | CASSYSLVAFF | TRBJ1-1 | . | . | TRBV28
TGTGCCAGCAGCCGAGGACAGGGGCCCTATGGCTACACCTTC | CASSRGQGPYGYTF | TRBJ1-2 | . | TRBD1 | TRBV7-9
TGTGCCAGCAGCCCAGGGCCACTTGGATCTGGAAACACCATATATTTT | CASSPGPLGSGNTIYF | TRBJ1-3 | few | . | TRBV7-2
TGTGCCAGCAGTGGGACAGGGGGCTTGAACGAGCAGTACTTC | CASSGTGGLNEQYF | TRBJ2-7 | once | TRBD1 | TRBV25-1
TGTGCCAGCAACGACAGGGCCTTTAATTCACCCCTCCACTTT | CASNDRAFNSPLHF | TRBJ1-6 | . | TRBD1 | TRBV6-5
TGTGCCAGCTTGCTAGGGGAGGGCGAGGACAAAAACTACGAGCAGTACTTC | CASLLGEGEDKNYEQYF | TRBJ2-7 | . | TRBD2 | TRBV19
TGTGCCAGCAGTTTAACTCCGGGACAGAATTACGAGCAGTACTTC | CASSLTPGQNYEQYF | TRBJ2-7 | . | TRBD1 | TRBV27
TGTGCCAGCAGCGGGGACGGGGAAGACAATCAGCCCCAGCATTTT | CASSGDGEDNQPQHF | TRBJ1-5 | . | . | TRBV7-9
TGTGCCAGCAGCCATAGCGGGAGCTCCTACGAGCAGTACTTC | CASSHSGSSYEQYF | TRBJ2-7 | few | TRBD2 | TRBV27